The TCR beta chain described here comes from a study of T cells in Graves' hyperthyroidism and ophthalmopathy. Many counts were recorded for this clonotype. The antigen is not known. Study findings and constraints: A model of 13 V-J pairs discriminated ophthalmopathy from stable hyperthyroidism. Ophthalmopathy got predicted by the model a median approximately 6.4 months before its onset.

The TCR beta CDR3 regions underwent amplification using RNA transcripts as the source. First-round RT-PCR with HTBI primers amplified the TCR CDR3 region. Each CDR3 protein is one row after TCRdb ran MiXCR on the multiplex PCR reads. The top ten clones hold roughly 30% of a sample with roughly 700,000 distinct CDR3 sequences, about a third of them seen once. The germline CDR1 and CDR2 sequences are SGHDN and FVKESK. Trimming took off 4 bases at V and 5 bases at J, with 9 bases between the two ends. The CDR3 consists of 14 residues. Uncontrolled infections, other autoimmune diseases, pregnancy or lactation led to exclusion of patients.

This TCR came from a woman in her 40s with Graves' hyperthyroidism. Input material: blood. The V call is TRBV14, the J call TRBJ1-6; no reliable D call. The CDR3 is CASSRARNNSPLHF. CDR3 DNA sequence: TGTGCCAGCAGCCGGGCGAGAAATAATTCACCCCTCCACTTT.